The rows below give T cell receptor beta chains drawn from one sample of a study of control samples from healthy donors and cancer patients. Only in-frame clones appear in the TCRdb table, and some are missing; sequencing was by immunoSEQ multiplex PCR. Of about 55,000 clones listed, 88% are singletons. The sample was blood. The receptor source for this set is a man in his forties or fifties in good health. Both conserved end residues are part of each CDR3. Each record gives: J gene, V gene, D gene, clone size, CDR3 protein, CDR3 DNA. The D gene is left open where the match is weak. Part of the rows lack a size; the others show once, few, many or a class for expanded clones.

TRBJ2-1 | TRBV19 | TRBD2 | . | CASSIAQVAGAYNEQFF | TGTGCCAGTAGTATAGCTCAGGTAGCGGGGGCGTACAATGAGCAGTTCTTC
TRBJ2-3 | TRBV16 | . | . | CASSQSLLGTDTQYF | TGTGCCAGCAGCCAATCTCTATTGGGCACAGATACGCAGTATTTT
TRBJ1-1 | TRBV28 | . | . | CASSSRAVNTEAFF | TGTGCCAGCAGTTCCCGGGCCGTGAACACTGAAGCTTTCTTT
TRBJ2-3 | TRBV27 | TRBD2 | . | CASSPMGGSTDTQYF | TGTGCCAGCAGCCCCATGGGGGGGAGCACAGATACGCAGTATTTT
TRBJ1-2 | TRBV12-3/TRBV12-4 | TRBD1 | . | CASSWTGNGYAF | TGTGCCAGCAGTTGGACAGGGAATGGCTACGCCTTC
TRBJ1-1 | TRBV30 | TRBD1 | . | CAWSWVRGQGGNTEAFF | TGTGCCTGGAGTTGGGTCCGGGGACAGGGGGGGAACACTGAAGCTTTCTTT
TRBJ1-2 | TRBV3-1/TRBV3-2 | TRBD1 | . | CASSRGTGKDYGYTF | TGTGCCAGCAGCCGAGGGACAGGGAAGGACTATGGCTACACCTTC
TRBJ1-4 | TRBV18 | . | once | CASSPRWPSGDEKLFF | TGTGCCAGCTCACCCCGCTGGCCGTCTGGAGATGAAAAACTGTTTTTT
TRBJ2-7 | TRBV7-2 | TRBD1 | . | CASSPNPTGVYEQYF | TGTGCCAGCAGCCCGAACCCGACAGGGGTCTACGAGCAGTACTTC
TRBJ1-4 | TRBV13 | . | . | CASSLGGTQKLFF | TGTGCCAGCAGCTTAGGTGGGACCCAAAAACTGTTTTTT
TRBJ1-1 | TRBV3-1/TRBV3-2 | . | . | CASSYGTLKEAFF | TGTGCCAGCAGCTACGGGACGTTAAAAGAAGCTTTCTTT
TRBJ2-2 | TRBV4-1 | TRBD2 | . | CASSQDLFGLAANTGELFF | TGCGCCAGCAGCCAAGATCTCTTTGGTCTAGCGGCGAACACCGGGGAGCTGTTTTTT
TRBJ2-1 | TRBV6-5 | TRBD2 | . | CASSYLASGYYNEQFF | TGTGCCAGCAGTTACCTAGCTAGCGGGTACTACAATGAGCAGTTCTTC
TRBJ1-4 | TRBV10-3 | TRBD1 | . | CAIRSTGAGEKLFF | TGTGCCATCAGGTCGACAGGGGCAGGTGAAAAACTGTTTTTT
TRBJ2-1 | TRBV6-5 | . | . | CASSYSKYNEQFF | TGTGCCAGCAGTTACTCGAAGTACAATGAGCAGTTCTTC
TRBJ2-3 | TRBV11-3 | TRBD2 | . | CASSKGLAGYTDTQYF | TGTGCCAGCAGCAAAGGACTAGCGGGATACACAGATACGCAGTATTTT
TRBJ2-5 | TRBV7-2 | . | once | CASSLAHRETQYF | TGTGCCAGCAGCTTAGCGCACAGAGAGACCCAGTACTTC
TRBJ2-7 | TRBV5-1 | . | . | CASSLQGYEQYF | TGCGCCAGCAGCTTACAGGGCTACGAGCAGTACTTC
TRBJ2-1 | TRBV6-5 | . | . | CASSYRWDGSYNEQFF | TGTGCCAGCAGTTATAGGTGGGACGGCTCCTACAATGAGCAGTTCTTC
TRBJ1-4 | TRBV28 | TRBD1 | . | CASSIPGQGMEKLFF | TGTGCCAGCAGTATACCGGGACAGGGTATGGAAAAACTGTTTTTT
TRBJ2-2 | TRBV14 | TRBD1 | . | CASSQARQGEGGELFF | TGTGCCAGCAGCCAAGCTAGACAGGGGGAAGGCGGGGAGCTGTTTTTT
TRBJ2-5 | TRBV7-9 | . | . | CASSLEEEEETQYF | TGTGCCAGCAGCTTAGAGGAGGAGGAAGAGACCCAGTACTTC
TRBJ1-4 | TRBV19 | . | . | CASRGIALATNEKLFF | TGTGCCAGTAGGGGTATCGCCCTTGCAACTAATGAAAAACTGTTTTTT
TRBJ2-7 | TRBV27 | . | few | CASSSLDWPEQYF | TGTGCCAGCAGTTCATTGGACTGGCCGGAGCAGTACTTC
TRBJ2-7 | TRBV10-3 | . | . | CAISAGTRGLLEQYF | TGTGCCATCAGTGCTGGAACCAGAGGACTTCTCGAGCAGTACTTC
TRBJ1-5 | TRBV7-8 | . | . | CASSRRIKTRDSNQPQHF | TGTGCCAGCAGCCGCAGAATAAAAACCCGGGACAGCAATCAGCCCCAGCATTTT
TRBJ2-5 | TRBV3-1/TRBV3-2 | . | few | CASSQEWAQETQYF | TGTGCCAGCAGCCAAGAGTGGGCCCAAGAGACCCAGTACTTC
TRBJ1-5 | TRBV6-5 | TRBD1 | once | CASRLQGASNQPQHF | TGTGCCAGCAGGCTACAGGGGGCGAGCAATCAGCCCCAGCATTTT
TRBJ2-7 | TRBV18 | . | . | CASSPSQGMGYEQYF | TGTGCCAGCTCACCATCACAGGGTATGGGGTACGAGCAGTACTTC
TRBJ1-1 | TRBV28 | TRBD1 | . | CASSLGQGAEAFF | TGTGCCAGCAGTTTAGGTCAGGGGGCGGAGGCTTTCTTT
TRBJ2-1 | TRBV28 | . | few | CASSLCGLGQFF | TGTGCCAGCAGTTTATGCGGGTTAGGGCAGTTCTTC
TRBJ2-3 | TRBV5-1 | . | few | CASSSRIQKSTDTQYF | TGCGCCAGCAGCTCCCGGATACAGAAAAGCACAGATACGCAGTATTTT